Shown below are 26 T cell receptor beta chains from a single sample sequenced in a study of shared clonotypes between healthy human individuals. TCRdb's table, derived via immunoSEQ multiplex PCR, lists solely in-frame clones and lacks some. The table lists fewer than 800,000 clones, about 90% of them singletons. The naive CD8 fraction comprised CD45RO-negative cells positively selected for CCR7 and excluded terminally differentiated effector memory CD45RA+ cells. Sequenced material: naive CD8+ T cells sorted from blood. The receptors were sampled from a man aged 25 to 45 in good health.

The J gene is TRBJ2-7, the V gene TRBV7-9; a possible D gene is TRBD2 (7 bases). This CDR3 contains 15 residues. Deletions cut 3 bases from V and 3 bases from J, with 15 bases between. Germline V CDR1 and CDR2: SEHNR, FQNEAQ (reference sequence). The CDR3 nucleotides read TGTGCCAGCAGCTTTCCGGGGGGCCTTATCTACGAGCAGTACTTC. Its protein product is CASSFPGGLIYEQYF.

The rearrangement uses TRBV11-2 and TRBJ2-5; D is uncertain. Trimming removed 1 base from V and 2 bases from J, with 14 bases in between. CDR3 size: 16 residues. CDR1 SGHAT and CDR2 FQNNGV come from the germline V gene. CDR3 sequence reads: CASSLGNLGRQETQYF. CDR3 DNA: TGTGCCAGCAGCTTAGGGAATTTGGGTAGGCAAGAGACCCAGTACTTC.

The chain carries TRBV19 and TRBJ1-5; D unresolved. The germline CDR1 and CDR2 sequences are LNHDA and SQIVND (reference sequence). V was pared by 8 bases and J by 6 bases, with 11 bases between. This CDR3 is 12 amino acids long. CDR3 DNA sequence: TGTGCCAGTGGTTACGTCGGTCAGCCCCAGCATTTT. Protein: CASGYVGQPQHF.

CDR3 nucleotides: TGTGCCAGCAGTTTATCTGAGAGCGTCTATGGCTACACCTTC. It codes for CASSLSESVYGYTF. The V and J genes are TRBV27 and TRBJ1-2; D gene unclear. Germline V lookup: CDR1 MNHEY, CDR2 SMNVEV (reference sequence). Trimming removed 0 bases at V and 4 bases at J, with 9 bases between. This CDR3 comprises 14 residues.

The chain employs TRBV10-1 and TRBJ2-1; D ambiguous. The CDR3 has 13 residues. Deletions cut 1 base from V and 5 bases from J, with 6 bases between. Germline V gives CDR1 WNHNN, CDR2 SYGVQD (reference sequence). For the CDR3, the DNA is TGCGCCAGCAGTGAGTACAGTAACAATGAGCAGTTCTTC. The encoded protein is CASSEYSNNEQFF.

V usage is TRBV7-9 and J usage is TRBJ2-7; TRBD1 might be the D (5 bases). Germline V gene lookup returns CDR1 SEHNR and CDR2 FQNEAQ (reference sequence). The CDR3 sequence is 14 residues long. Trimming removed 5 bases at V and 3 bases at J, with 14 bases between. For the CDR3, the DNA is TGTGCCAGCAGCCCAGAGACAGATATCTACGAGCAGTACTTC. Its translation: CASSPETDIYEQYF.

The chain recombines TRBV5-6 with TRBJ2-5; D not resolved. The V and J ends lost 5 bases and 5 bases respectively, with 16 bases between them. The germline V gene encodes CDR1 SGHDT and CDR2 YYEEEE. The CDR3 sequence is 14 residues long. The DNA of the CDR3 is TGTGCCAGCAGTCCCCGCCCGAGTGAGGAGACCCAGTACTTC. It specifies CASSPRPSEETQYF.

Points on this clone: The same CDR3 can be traced to other DNA sequences in this sample. This chain joins TRBV30 and TRBJ2-7, with a possible D match to TRBD2 (6 bases). CDR1 and CDR2 (germline): GTSNPN, SVGIG (reference sequence). CDR3 size: 13 residues. Trimming removed 0 bases from V and 3 bases from J, with 9 bases in between. CDR3 region: CAWSVRGGYEQYF. CDR3 nucleotides: TGTGCCTGGAGTGTAAGGGGAGGCTACGAGCAGTACTTC.

Worth noting for this clone: Other DNA sequences of this sample code for an identical CDR3. V and J are TRBV5-6 and TRBJ1-5, with D perhaps matching TRBD1 (6 bases). CDR1 and CDR2 (germline): SGHDT, YYEEEE. The V end lost 2 bases, the J end lost 3 bases, and 9 bases lay between the germline ends. The CDR3 sequence is 14 residues long. In DNA form, the CDR3 reads TGTGCCAGCAGCTTTGGACAGATCAATCAGCCCCAGCATTTT. Protein product: CASSFGQINQPQHF.

The chain is built from TRBV4-1 and TRBJ2-2; 8 nucleotides agree with TRBD2. The CDR3 totals 16 residues. Trimming removed 0 bases from V and 6 bases from J; junction bases left unmatched: 6. In germline, CDR1 is MGHRA, CDR2 YSYEKL. CDR3 bases: TGCGCCAGCAGCCAAGATCCGGGAGGGCCCGCCGGGGAGCTGTTTTTT. Residues: CASSQDPGGPAGELFF.

The genes are TRBV30 and TRBJ2-5; 7 nucleotides match TRBD2. The trim removed 2 bases at V and 6 bases at J, leaving 9 bases unmatched. Germline V gives CDR1 GTSNPN, CDR2 SVGIG (reference sequence). The CDR3 is made up of 14 amino acids. This CDR3 reads CAWSRMGGSKTQYF. CDR3 sequence (DNA): TGTGCCTGGAGTAGGATGGGGGGGTCGAAGACCCAGTACTTC.

The chain joins TRBV19 to TRBJ2-5, with D unresolved. Germline CDR1 is LNHDA and CDR2 is SQIVND (reference sequence). V lost 9 bases and J 5 bases, leaving 16 bases between the germline ends. This CDR3 has 13 amino acids. This CDR3 reads CASRAPGLETQYF. CDR3 bases: TGTGCCAGCCGAGCGCCGGGCCTCGAGACCCAGTACTTC.

The V and J genes are TRBV5-6 and TRBJ1-2; 10 bases line up with TRBD1. Per germline, CDR1 SGHDT and CDR2 YYEEEE. V trimming: 4 bases; J trimming: 3 bases; junction bases outside the gene matches: 6. The CDR3 runs to 15 residues. The CDR3 loop is CASSLRDRGYYGYTF. CDR3 nucleotides: TGTGCCAGCAGCCTACGGGACAGGGGTTACTATGGCTACACCTTC.

Turning to this clone: The sample carries other DNA sequences with the same CDR3. DNA of the CDR3: TGTGCCAGTAGTCCCCGGACAGGGACTAATGAAAAACTGTTTTTT. It translates to CASSPRTGTNEKLFF. The J gene is TRBJ1-4, the V gene TRBV19; 8 nucleotides agree with TRBD1. Germline-derived CDR1 and CDR2 are LNHDA and SQIVND (reference sequence). This CDR3 is 15 amino acids long. V lost 5 bases and J lost 2; bases outside the gene matches: 4.

The chain combines TRBV2 with TRBJ1-1; no clear D. Germline V gives CDR1 SNHLY, CDR2 FYNNEI. Trimming shortened V by 6 bases and J by 5 bases, and 13 bases separated the two germline ends. The CDR3 runs 13 residues. CDR3 DNA: TGTGCCAGCAGGGACGGTGAAAGGACTGAAGCTTTCTTT. Translating it yields CASRDGERTEAFF.

This clone was found once. The J gene is TRBJ2-5, the V gene TRBV5-5, with TRBD2 as a possible D gene (6 bases). The CDR3 extends over 14 amino acids. Trimming pared 4 bases from V and 4 bases from J, leaving 14 bases between. The germline V gene encodes CDR1 SGHKS and CDR2 YYEKEE (reference sequence). This CDR3 is CASSIGREPETQYF. The CDR3 nucleotides read TGTGCCAGCAGCATAGGACGGGAGCCAGAGACCCAGTACTTC.

The chain recombines TRBV5-5 with TRBJ2-7; the D gene is possibly TRBD1 (6 bases). CDR3 length: 15 amino acids. V lost 1 base to trimming and J lost 4 bases, with 15 bases between them. CDR1 and CDR2 (germline): SGHKS, YYEKEE (reference sequence). The CDR3 coding sequence is TGTGCCAGCAGCTTGTTCGCCAGGGGCGGGTACGAGCAGTACTTC. Its protein product is CASSLFARGGYEQYF.

This clone was recorded only once. The chain uses TRBV7-2 and TRBJ2-5, with D perhaps assigned TRBD1 or TRBD2 (5 bases each). V lost 3 bases, J lost 5 bases, and 7 bases lay in between. The CDR3 covers 12 residues. The germline gives CDR1 SGHTA, CDR2 FQGNSA. CDR3: CASSFWGETQYF. For the CDR3, the DNA is TGTGCCAGCAGCTTTTGGGGGGAGACCCAGTACTTC.

V usage is TRBV27 and J usage is TRBJ2-7; no reliable D call. The CDR3 sequence is 14 residues long. The germline V and J ends were trimmed by 7 bases and 6 bases, with 19 bases remaining between them. Germline CDR1 and CDR2: MNHEY and SMNVEV (reference sequence). CDR3 in DNA: TGTGCCAGCATAAATTTAGGCTTCCCAGGCGAGCAGTACTTC. Its protein is CASINLGFPGEQYF.

The chain recombines TRBV11-2 with TRBJ2-7; no definite D call. CDR1 and CDR2 (germline): SGHAT, FQNNGV. The CDR3 consists of 13 residues. Trimming cost V 10 bases and J 1 base, with 14 bases left between them. The DNA of the CDR3 is TGTGCCACCCTAAGGCCCCGGTCCTACGAGCAGTACTTC. Translated: CATLRPRSYEQYF.

CDR3 sequence reads: CASSPRQGAVTEAFF. CDR3 nucleotide sequence: TGTGCCAGCAGCCCCCGACAGGGTGCGGTCACTGAAGCTTTCTTT. The chain combines TRBV7-9 with TRBJ1-1, with 7 bases matching TRBD1. The germline CDR1 and CDR2 sequences are SEHNR and FQNEAQ (reference sequence). The CDR3 has 15 residues. Trimming at V came to 5 bases and at J to 4 bases, leaving 10 bases not matched to a gene.

The chain employs TRBV13 and TRBJ2-7; 9 bases map to TRBD1. Germline CDR1 is PRHDT and CDR2 is FYEKMQ (reference sequence). CDR3 length: 14 amino acids. Trimming cost V 5 bases and J 7 bases; bases outside gene matches: 9. CDR3 amino acids: CASSPPDRGGEQYF. CDR3 coding DNA: TGTGCCAGCAGCCCACCCGACAGGGGGGGAGAGCAGTACTTC.

This clone was counted between two and nine times. The rearrangement links TRBV6-5 to TRBJ1-1, with TRBD1 identical over 8 bases. The CDR3 contains 15 residues. The trim removed 6 bases at V and 6 bases at J, leaving 12 bases unmatched. Germline CDR1 MNHEY, CDR2 SVGAGI. CDR3 coding DNA: TGTGCCAGCAGCCCACAGGGGGGAGTAGGAGCTGAAGCTTTCTTT. Translating gives CASSPQGGVGAEAFF.

The chain uses TRBV15 and TRBJ1-5; D gene unclear. CDR3 length: 16 residues. Germline CDR1 is LNHNV and CDR2 is YYDKDF (reference sequence). The V end lost 0 bases, the J end lost 0 bases, and 9 bases lay between the germline ends. CDR3 residues: CATSRDPDGSNQPQHF. Here the CDR3 DNA reads TGTGCCACCAGCAGAGATCCGGACGGTAGCAATCAGCCCCAGCATTTT.

CDR3 sequence reads: CASSLNRDRAVTIQYF. The CDR3 coding sequence is TGTGCCAGCAGCTTAAATCGGGACAGGGCTGTAACCATTCAGTACTTC. The rearrangement uses TRBV7-2 and TRBJ2-4; 9 nucleotides align to TRBD1. Germline values: CDR1 SGHTA, CDR2 FQGNSA. The ends lost 2 bases at V and 9 bases at J; junction bases unmatched: 11. This CDR3 has 16 amino acids.

The chain combines TRBV28 with TRBJ2-1, with D possibly TRBD1 on 5 matching bases. V shed 6 bases and J shed 2 bases, with 14 bases lying between them. The CDR3 extends over 15 amino acids. Germline V gene lookup returns CDR1 MDHEN and CDR2 SYDVKM. CDR3 residues: CASRGARDPYNEQFF. DNA for the CDR3: TGTGCCAGCAGAGGGGCGCGCGATCCCTACAATGAGCAGTTCTTC.